The next 23 T cell receptor beta chains were all read from a single sample in a study of blood T cells in healthy people across ages. For the second PCR, which ran for roughly 6 to 12 cycles, a sample-barcoded 5' primer and a J-beta primer mix were used. Each CDR3 protein is one row after TCRdb ran MiXCR on the 5' RACE reads. The data hold 650,000 or so distinct CDR3 sequences, with approximately 52% observed a single time. The sequencing input was blood. The receptors derive from a woman older than 75 in good health.

This clonotype showed up just once. V and J are TRBV5-1 and TRBJ2-1; TRBD1 matches 7 bases. The CDR3 runs to 16 residues. Trimming removed 0 bases from V and 3 bases from J; junction bases left unmatched: 6. Germline V CDR1 and CDR2: SGHRS, YFSETQ. CDR3 in DNA: TGCGCCAGCAGCTTGGAAGGGGGCGCGGGCTACAATGAGCAGTTCTTC. It yields the protein CASSLEGGAGYNEQFF.

Ten or more counts support this clonotype. The rearrangement links TRBV6-4 to TRBJ2-6, with unresolved D. The V end lost 5 bases, the J end lost 0 bases, and 8 bases lay between the germline ends. Germline V CDR1 and CDR2: MRHNA, SNTAGT. The CDR3 consists of 15 residues. CDR3 in amino acids: CASSPTYSGANVLTF. CDR3 nucleotide sequence: TGTGCCAGCAGTCCCACTTACTCTGGGGCCAACGTCCTGACTTTC.

The V gene is TRBV24-1, the J gene TRBJ2-7; D is unresolved. The DNA end lines up better with TRBJ2-5; the J call may be wrong. The CDR3 extends over 14 amino acids. CDR1 is KGHDR and CDR2 is SFDVKD in the germline V gene. The CDR3: CATSDSGPFVTQYF. The CDR3 DNA sequence: TGTGCCACCAGTGATTCCGGGCCGTTTGTGACCCAGTACTTC.

CDR3 nucleotides: TGTGCCATCAGTGAGTCGCCCCAGAGCAATGAGCAGTTCTTC. Translation gives CAISESPQSNEQFF. The V gene is TRBV10-3, the J gene TRBJ2-1; no clear D gene. Deletions cut 0 bases from V and 6 bases from J, with 9 bases between. The CDR3 spans 14 residues. Germline CDR1 reads ENHRY; CDR2 reads SYGVKD.

This clonotype has a single count. The chain recombines TRBV7-9 with TRBJ2-1, with a weak D call TRBD2 (5 bases). This CDR3 spans 12 amino acids. The V and J ends lost 3 bases and 10 bases respectively, with 10 bases between them. The germline gives CDR1 SEHNR, CDR2 FQNEAQ (reference sequence). The CDR3 DNA is TGTGCCAGCAGCTTTTCCACGGGGGAGCAGTTCTTC. Its protein product is CASSFSTGEQFF.

The chain joins TRBV15 to TRBJ2-7, with 8 positions matching TRBD2. The last part of the DNA fits TRBJ2-4 better; the J call may be wrong. This CDR3 region has 15 residues. CDR1 is LNHNV and CDR2 is YYDKDF in the germline V gene (reference sequence). In DNA form, the CDR3 reads TGTGCCACCAGCACCCCCTCGGGCGGGAGGAACATTCAGTACTTC. This gives the protein CATSTPSGGRNIQYF.

There are a few counts of this clonotype. J is TRBJ2-1 and V is TRBV11-2; TRBD1 matches 7 bases. The CDR3 is made up of 14 amino acids. Germline V gene data show CDR1 as SGHAT and CDR2 as FQNNGV. With V trimmed by 5 bases and J by 1 base, 2 bases remained unmatched. The CDR3 spells CASSRGQSYNEQFF. As DNA, the CDR3 is TGTGCCAGCAGCCGGGGACAGTCCTACAATGAGCAGTTCTTC. Supplemented by reference TRBV11-2 and TRBJ2-1, the full variable domain reads EAGVAQSPRYKIIEKRQSVAFWCNPISGHATLYWYQQILGQGPKLLIQFQNNGVVDDSQLPKDRFSAERLKGVDSTLKIQPAKLEDSAVYLCASSRGQSYNEQFFGPGTRLTVL.

This clonotype was seen at least ten times. The chain has TRBV6-5 and TRBJ1-2; maybe TRBD1 (5 bases). V lost 4 bases and J lost 2, with 14 bases in between. CDR1 is MNHEY, CDR2 SVGAGI, per germline. The CDR3 runs to 15 residues. For the CDR3, the DNA is TGTGCCAGCAGTTCCCTCGGGGCGGGAAACTATGGCTACACCTTC. Residues: CASSSLGAGNYGYTF.

This clonotype has more than one count but fewer than ten. The chain links TRBV12-3 or TRBV12-4 to TRBJ2-2; no definite D call. CDR3 length: 12 residues. The V end was cut by 6 bases, the J end by 3 bases, with 5 bases between. The CDR3 DNA reads TGTGCCAGCAGACTGCACACCGGGGAGCTGTTTTTT. Translating gives CASRLHTGELFF.

On this clonotype itself: A clone one base away is much larger, so this may be a read error. The chain joins TRBV2 to TRBJ2-1, with TRBD2 matching over 10 bases. The germline V gene has CDR1 SNHLY and CDR2 FYNNEI. There are 15 residues in the CDR3. The CDR3 sequence is CTSSEGLAGVRGWFF. The CDR3 region has the DNA TGTACCAGCAGTGAGGGGCTAGCGGGAGTTAGGGGCTGGTTCTTC.

The V call is TRBV27, the J call TRBJ2-7; the match to TRBD2 covers 13 bases. This CDR3 contains 16 residues. J gave up 5 bases and V 5 bases, and 9 bases lay outside the gene matches. Germline V gene data show CDR1 as MNHEY and CDR2 as SMNVEV (reference sequence). The chain's CDR3 is CASSPGLAGVNDEQYF. CDR3 bases: TGTGCCAGCAGTCCCGGACTAGCGGGAGTTAACGACGAGCAGTACTTC.

This clonotype occurred many times. V and J are TRBV5-1 and TRBJ2-7, with 12 bases aligning to TRBD2. Trimming removed 6 bases from V and 5 bases from J; junction bases left unmatched: 6. The CDR3 runs 14 residues. Germline V lookup: CDR1 SGHRS, CDR2 YFSETQ. The CDR3 DNA is TGCGCCAGCACTGGACTAGCGGGAATCAACGAGCAGTACTTC. Translated, it gives CASTGLAGINEQYF.

The chain joins TRBV7-2 to TRBJ1-2; D perhaps matches TRBD1 (5 bases). Germline CDR1 and CDR2: SGHTA and FQGNSA. The CDR3 runs 14 residues. The ends were cut back, 5 bases at V and 6 bases at J, with 16 bases in the middle. CDR3 sequence (DNA): TGTGCCAGCAGCCTAGTGGCGGGGGGGAATGGCTACACCTTC. This sequence encodes CASSLVAGGNGYTF.

A remark on this clonotype: Just one base apart from a much larger clone, this may be a read error. The V call is TRBV6-6, the J call TRBJ1-3; no reliable D call. From germline, CDR1 is MNHNY and CDR2 SVGAGI (reference sequence). This CDR3 has 12 amino acids. Trimming took 7 bases from V and 0 from J, leaving 4 bases between them. CDR3 amino acids: CASISSGNTIYF. The CDR3 region has the DNA TGTGCCAGCATTTCCTCTGGAAACACCATATATTTT.

This clonotype has a handful of counts. The chain recombines TRBV29-1 with TRBJ1-1, with 8 bases lining up with TRBD1. Germline CDR1 SQVTM, CDR2 ANQGSEA. The CDR3 is 11 amino acids. The V segment lost 8 bases and the J segment 7 bases; nucleotides outside the gene matches: 6. The CDR3 loop is CSTNRGGEAFF. The CDR3 DNA reads TGCAGCACAAACAGGGGGGGTGAAGCTTTCTTT. The variable domain in full, completed from reference TRBV29-1 and TRBJ1-1, reads SAVISQKPSRDICQRGTSLTIQCQVDSQVTMMFWYRQQPGQSLTLIATANQGSEATYESGFVIDKFPISRPNLTFSTLTVSNMSPEDSSIYLCSTNRGGEAFFGQGTRLTVV.

The chain couples TRBV9 to TRBJ1-5, with D uncertain. Germline V lookup: CDR1 SGDLS, CDR2 YYNGEE. Trimming took 0 bases from V and 0 from J, leaving 7 bases between them. This CDR3 comprises 15 residues. The DNA for the CDR3 is TGTGCCAGCAGCGTAGACGGGAATAGCAATCAGCCCCAGCATTTT. Translated: CASSVDGNSNQPQHF.

This clonotype has just a few counts. CDR3 sequence reads: CASSESGGRTGELFF. For the CDR3, the DNA is TGTGCCAGCAGTGAGTCAGGGGGAAGAACCGGGGAGCTGTTTTTT. The chain links TRBV2 to TRBJ2-2, with 7 bases identical to TRBD1. The length of the CDR3 is 15 residues. CDR1 and CDR2 (germline): SNHLY, FYNNEI. With 3 bases clipped from V and 5 bases from J, the junction kept 6 bases outside the gene matches. Together with reference TRBV2 and TRBJ2-2, the CDR3 gives the full variable domain: EPEVTQTPSHQVTQMGQEVILRCVPISNHLYFYWYRQILGQKVEFLVSFYNNEISEKSEIFDDQFSVERPDGSNFTLKIRSTKLEDSAMYFCASSESGGRTGELFFGEGSRLTVL.

As concerns this clonotype: One end of the junction varies from germline; a read error may be responsible. V and J are TRBV20-1 and TRBJ2-3, with 11 bases aligning to TRBD2. The CDR3 length is 14 residues. Looked up from germline, CDR1 is DFQATT and CDR2 is SNEGSKA (reference sequence). CDR3 residues: CSAISGRAADAQYF. In DNA, the CDR3 is TGCAGTGCTATTAGCGGGAGGGCCGCAGATGCGCAGTATTTT.

Notes on this clonotype: This clone may be a read error of a much larger clone one base away. This rearrangement joins TRBV5-1 to TRBJ2-7, with TRBD1 matching 11 bases. CDR3 length: 15 amino acids. Germline V lookup: CDR1 SGHRS, CDR2 YFSETQ. V lost 1 base, J lost 7 bases, and 7 bases stayed unmatched. Written as DNA, the CDR3 is TGCGCCAGCAGCTTGAAACGGACAGGGGGCGATGAGCAGTACTTC. Translated: CASSLKRTGGDEQYF. Supplemented by reference TRBV5-1 and TRBJ2-7, the full variable domain reads KAGVTQTPRYLIKTRGQQVTLSCSPISGHRSVSWYQQTPGQGLQFLFEYFSETQRNKGNFPGRFSGRQFSNSRSEMNVSTLELGDSALYLCASSLKRTGGDEQYFGPGTRLTVT.

This clonotype turned up a few times. The chain employs TRBV12-3 or TRBV12-4 and TRBJ2-5; a weak D match, TRBD1 (5 bases). Trimming shortened V by 3 bases and J by 5 bases, and 16 bases separated the two germline ends. The CDR3 loop spans 15 amino acids. CDR3 region: CASSFWGAKDETQYF. The CDR3, as DNA: TGTGCCAGCAGTTTCTGGGGCGCAAAGGACGAGACCCAGTACTTC.

The chain uses TRBV2 and TRBJ2-1; 9 bases align to TRBD2. V was pared by 8 bases and J by 10 bases, with 9 bases of the junction left unmatched. The CDR3 is made up of 13 amino acids. Germline CDR1 reads SNHLY; CDR2 reads FYNNEI. For the CDR3, the DNA is TGTGCCAGCTCTGGGCGGGGGGGCGGCGAGCAGTTCTTC. This sequence encodes CASSGRGGGEQFF. The complete variable domain, with remaining parts taken from reference TRBV2 and TRBJ2-1, reads EPEVTQTPSHQVTQMGQEVILRCVPISNHLYFYWYRQILGQKVEFLVSFYNNEISEKSEIFDDQFSVERPDGSNFTLKIRSTKLEDSAMYFCASSGRGGGEQFFGPGTRLTVL.

This clonotype has a count of ten or more. The chain uses TRBV12-3 or TRBV12-4 and TRBJ1-1; D is undetermined. The ends were cut back, 5 bases at V and 2 bases at J, with 9 bases in the middle. The CDR3 length is 13 residues. CDR3 DNA: TGTGCCAGCAGTCGAGACAAAAACACTGAAGCTTTCTTT. This codes for CASSRDKNTEAFF.

The J gene is TRBJ2-7, the V gene TRBV3-1, with 8 bases that match TRBD2. The DNA end favors TRBJ2-5, so the J call may be wrong. The CDR3 has 16 amino acids. Germline V gene lookup returns CDR1 LGHDT and CDR2 YNNKEL (reference sequence). The DNA for the CDR3 is TGTGCCAGCAGCCAAGGGTACGCTAGCGGGCTAGGGACCCAGTACTTC. Translation gives CASSQGYASGLGTQYF.